This TCR beta chain was identified in a study of cytomegalovirus exposure and HLA in healthy donors. Of note for this clone: Its antigen remains unknown.

Study results and limitations: TRBV6-2, TRBV6-3 and other indistinguishable V segments were excluded.

V gave up 4 bases and J gave up 3 bases; unmatched junction bases: 12. From germline, CDR1 is LGHNA and CDR2 YNFKEQ. CDR3 length: 16 residues. The PCR had 60 Vbeta and 13 Jbeta primers. Clones were read by immunoSEQ multiplex PCR, and TCRdb kept only the in-frame ones, dropping some. The sample includes about 83,000 clones, roughly four fifths of them seen just once. Sequencing input: PBMCs. This receptor was taken from a woman aged 25 to 39 in good health and CMV-seronegative. This sequence joins TRBV4-2 and TRBJ2-7; 7 bases map to TRBD2. The CDR3 spells CASSRATGTTFYEQYF. CDR3 sequence (DNA): TGTGCCAGCAGCCGAGCGACCGGGACTACCTTCTACGAGCAGTACTTC.